The TCR beta chain described here comes from a study of blood T cells in healthy people across ages. Across the study: Template-switching capture recovered about one barcoded beta molecule per two T cells. Study-wide results and limits: Versus aged donors, long-lived donors had higher diversity and more naive CD4+ cells. Diversity of TCR beta per million T cells declined in a roughly linear way with age.

A sample-barcoded 5' primer and a J-beta primer mix were used in a second PCR of roughly 7 to 11 cycles. One entry per CDR3 protein, called by TCRdb with MiXCR from the 5' RACE reads. Among about 1.4 million distinct CDR3 sequences, approximately 59% were seen once, and the ten largest hold approximately 7%. Concerning this clonotype itself: Antigen unknown.

Samples had at least 6.5 million PBMCs isolated from them. The sequencing input was blood. The clonotype was recovered from a man younger than 30 in good health.

CDR3 nucleotide sequence: TGCGCCAGCAGCCAAGATGTGGGTCGCGGGGGGGAGACCCAGTTCTTC. It is translated as CASSQDVGRGGETQFF. The chain recombines TRBV4-3 with TRBJ2-1, with TRBD2 matching 9 bases. The length of the CDR3 is 16 residues. V lost 0 bases to trimming and J lost 13 bases; unmatched junction nucleotides: 13. Germline CDR1 LGHNA, CDR2 YSLEER.